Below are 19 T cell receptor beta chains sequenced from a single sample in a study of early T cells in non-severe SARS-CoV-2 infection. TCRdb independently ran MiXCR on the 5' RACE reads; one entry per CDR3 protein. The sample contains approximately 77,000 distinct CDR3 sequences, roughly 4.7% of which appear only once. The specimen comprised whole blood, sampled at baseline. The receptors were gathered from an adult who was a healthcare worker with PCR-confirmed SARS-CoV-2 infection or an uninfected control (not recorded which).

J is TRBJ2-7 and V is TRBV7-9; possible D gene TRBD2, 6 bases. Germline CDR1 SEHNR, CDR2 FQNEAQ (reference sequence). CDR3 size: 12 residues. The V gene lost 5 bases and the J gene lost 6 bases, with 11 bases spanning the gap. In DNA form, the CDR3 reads TGTGCCAGCAGCCCCCGGGGGAGCGAGCAGTACTTC. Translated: CASSPRGSEQYF.

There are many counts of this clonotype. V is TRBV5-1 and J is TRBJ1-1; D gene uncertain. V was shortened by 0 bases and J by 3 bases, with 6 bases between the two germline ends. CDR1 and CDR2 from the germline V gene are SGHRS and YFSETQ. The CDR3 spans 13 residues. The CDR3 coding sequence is TGCGCCAGCAGCTTGGCCAAGGACACTGAAGCTTTCTTT. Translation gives CASSLAKDTEAFF.

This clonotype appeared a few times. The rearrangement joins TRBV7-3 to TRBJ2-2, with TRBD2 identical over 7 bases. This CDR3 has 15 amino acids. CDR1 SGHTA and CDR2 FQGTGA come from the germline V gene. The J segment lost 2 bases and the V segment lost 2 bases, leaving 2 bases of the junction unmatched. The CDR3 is CASSLRGDNTGELFF. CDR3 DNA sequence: TGTGCCAGCAGCTTACGGGGGGATAACACCGGGGAGCTGTTTTTT.

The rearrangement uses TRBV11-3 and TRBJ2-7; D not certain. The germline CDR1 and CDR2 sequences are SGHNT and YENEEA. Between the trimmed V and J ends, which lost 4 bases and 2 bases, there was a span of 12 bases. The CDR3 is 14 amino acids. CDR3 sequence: CASSSGPPAYEQYF. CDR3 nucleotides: TGTGCCAGCAGCTCCGGCCCCCCGGCCTACGAGCAGTACTTC.

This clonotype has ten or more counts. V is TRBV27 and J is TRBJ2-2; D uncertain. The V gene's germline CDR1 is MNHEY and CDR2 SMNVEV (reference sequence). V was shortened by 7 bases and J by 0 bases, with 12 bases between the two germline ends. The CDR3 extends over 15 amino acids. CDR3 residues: CASTGRNANTGELFF. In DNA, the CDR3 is TGTGCCAGCACCGGAAGGAACGCGAACACCGGGGAGCTGTTTTTT.

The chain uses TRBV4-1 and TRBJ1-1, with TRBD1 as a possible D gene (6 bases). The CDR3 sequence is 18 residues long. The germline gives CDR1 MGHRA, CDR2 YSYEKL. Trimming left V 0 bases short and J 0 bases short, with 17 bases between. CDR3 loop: CASSQDQAYRAVNTEAFF. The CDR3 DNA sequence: TGCGCCAGCAGCCAAGATCAGGCCTACAGGGCGGTGAACACTGAAGCTTTCTTT.

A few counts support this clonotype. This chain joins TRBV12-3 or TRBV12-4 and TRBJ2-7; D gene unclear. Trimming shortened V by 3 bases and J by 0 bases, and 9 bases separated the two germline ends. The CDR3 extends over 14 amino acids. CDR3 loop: CASSLRWASYEQYF. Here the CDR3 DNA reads TGTGCCAGCAGTTTGCGATGGGCCTCCTACGAGCAGTACTTC.

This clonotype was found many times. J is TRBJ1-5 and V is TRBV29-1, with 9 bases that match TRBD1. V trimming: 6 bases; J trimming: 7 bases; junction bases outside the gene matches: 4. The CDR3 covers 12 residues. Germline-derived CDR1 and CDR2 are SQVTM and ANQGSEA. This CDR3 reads CSVRQGDQPQHF. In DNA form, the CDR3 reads TGCAGCGTGAGACAGGGGGACCAGCCCCAGCATTTT.

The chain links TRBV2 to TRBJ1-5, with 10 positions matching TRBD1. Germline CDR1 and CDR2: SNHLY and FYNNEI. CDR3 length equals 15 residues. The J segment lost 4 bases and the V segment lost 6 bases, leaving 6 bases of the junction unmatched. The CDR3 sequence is CASRRQGALNQPQHF. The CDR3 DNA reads TGTGCCAGCAGAAGACAGGGGGCCCTTAATCAGCCCCAGCATTTT.

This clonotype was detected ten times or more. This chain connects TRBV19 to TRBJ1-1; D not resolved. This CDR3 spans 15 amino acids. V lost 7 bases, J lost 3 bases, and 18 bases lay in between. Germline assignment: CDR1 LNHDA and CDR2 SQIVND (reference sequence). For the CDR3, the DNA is TGTGCCAGTAACACCGGAGACGGCCGAGACACTGAAGCTTTCTTT. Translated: CASNTGDGRDTEAFF.

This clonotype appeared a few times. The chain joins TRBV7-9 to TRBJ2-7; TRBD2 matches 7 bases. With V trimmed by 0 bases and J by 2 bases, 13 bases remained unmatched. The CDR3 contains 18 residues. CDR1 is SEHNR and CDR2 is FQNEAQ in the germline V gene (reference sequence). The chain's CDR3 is CASSLARTSLSPPYEQYF. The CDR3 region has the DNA TGTGCCAGCAGCTTAGCGAGGACTAGTCTTAGTCCTCCCTACGAGCAGTACTTC.

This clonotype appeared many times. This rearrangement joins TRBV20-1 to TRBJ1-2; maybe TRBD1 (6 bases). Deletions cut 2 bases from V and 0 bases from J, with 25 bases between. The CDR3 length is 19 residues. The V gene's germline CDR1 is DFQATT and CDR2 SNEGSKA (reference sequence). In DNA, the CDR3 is TGCAGTGCTAGAAAAACAGTTTGGGACGGGACATCAACTAACTATGGCTACACCTTC. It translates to CSARKTVWDGTSTNYGYTF.

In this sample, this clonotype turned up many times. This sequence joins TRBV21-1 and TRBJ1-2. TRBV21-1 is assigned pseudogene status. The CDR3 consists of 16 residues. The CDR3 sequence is CASSSKQRLVNYGYTF. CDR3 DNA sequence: TGTGCCAGCAGCTCTAAACAGAGGCTAGTTAACTATGGCTACACCTTC.

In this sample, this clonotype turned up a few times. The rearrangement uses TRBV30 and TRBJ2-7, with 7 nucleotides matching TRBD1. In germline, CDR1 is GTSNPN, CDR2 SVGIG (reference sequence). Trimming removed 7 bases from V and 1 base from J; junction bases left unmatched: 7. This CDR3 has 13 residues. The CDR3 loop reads CASTGEASYEQYF. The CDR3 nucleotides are TGTGCCTCCACAGGGGAAGCTTCCTACGAGCAGTACTTC.

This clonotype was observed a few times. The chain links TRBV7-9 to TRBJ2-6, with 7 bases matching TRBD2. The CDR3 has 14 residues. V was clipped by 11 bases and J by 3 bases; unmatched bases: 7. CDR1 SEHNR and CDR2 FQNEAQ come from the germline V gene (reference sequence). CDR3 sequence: CAGRGGVGANVLTF. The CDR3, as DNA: TGTGCCGGCCGGGGAGGGGTTGGGGCCAACGTCCTGACTTTC. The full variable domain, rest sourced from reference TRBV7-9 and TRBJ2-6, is DTGVSQNPRHKITKRGQNVTFRCDPISEHNRLYWYRQTLGQGPEFLTYFQNEAQLEKSRLLSDRFSAERPKGSFSTLEIQRTEQGDSAMYLCAGRGGVGANVLTFGAGSRLTVL.

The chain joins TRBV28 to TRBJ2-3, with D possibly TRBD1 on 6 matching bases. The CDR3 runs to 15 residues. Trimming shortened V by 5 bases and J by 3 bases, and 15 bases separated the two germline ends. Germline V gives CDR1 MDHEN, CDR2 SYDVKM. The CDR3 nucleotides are TGTGCCAGCAGTACCTTCTCACAGGGTACAGATACGCAGTATTTT. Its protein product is CASSTFSQGTDTQYF.

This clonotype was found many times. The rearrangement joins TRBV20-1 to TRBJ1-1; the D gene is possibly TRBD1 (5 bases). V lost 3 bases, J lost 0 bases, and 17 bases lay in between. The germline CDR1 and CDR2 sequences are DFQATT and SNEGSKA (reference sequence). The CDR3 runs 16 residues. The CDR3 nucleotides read TGCAGTGCTAGGTCTAGGGGAGCCCTAATGAACACTGAAGCTTTCTTT. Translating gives CSARSRGALMNTEAFF.

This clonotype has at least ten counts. The CDR3 spells CASSVRSGDPYSYEQYF. The CDR3 bases are TGTGCCAGCAGCGTAAGGAGTGGGGACCCATACTCCTACGAGCAGTACTTC. The chain employs TRBV9 and TRBJ2-7; D possibly matches TRBD1 or TRBD2 (5 bases each). The CDR3 is made up of 17 amino acids. Germline V gene data show CDR1 as SGDLS and CDR2 as YYNGEE. Trimming pared 1 base from V and 0 bases from J, leaving 17 bases between.

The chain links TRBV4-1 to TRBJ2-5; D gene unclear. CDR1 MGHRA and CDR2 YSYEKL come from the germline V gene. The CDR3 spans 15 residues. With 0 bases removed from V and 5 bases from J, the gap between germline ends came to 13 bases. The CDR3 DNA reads TGCGCCAGCAGCCAAGATTGGGCCGTAGGGGAGACCCAGTACTTC. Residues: CASSQDWAVGETQYF.